This passage covers 13 T cell receptor beta chains from one sample sequenced in a study of blood T cell repertoires in COVID-19. Produced via immunoSEQ multiplex PCR; TCRdb's table is partial and in-frame only. The sample yields just over 300,000 clones, 80% to 90% seen once. What was sequenced was PBMCs or T cells enriched from blood (not recorded which). These receptors all stem from a man between 25 and 39 years old who had recovered from COVID-19.

This chain connects TRBV7-9 to TRBJ1-2; D perhaps matches TRBD1 (5 bases). Looked up from germline, CDR1 is SEHNR and CDR2 is FQNEAQ (reference sequence). Trimming took off 5 bases at V and 2 bases at J, with 12 bases between the two ends. The CDR3 spans 14 residues. CDR3 residues: CASSGGTDNYGYTF. Here the CDR3 DNA reads TGTGCCAGCAGCGGGGGGACCGACAACTATGGCTACACCTTC.

As regards this clone: This same CDR3 is encoded by further DNA sequences in the sample. This chain uses TRBV7-2 with TRBJ1-2, with TRBD1 as a possible D gene (6 bases). CDR3 length: 13 amino acids. CDR1 SGHTA and CDR2 FQGNSA come from the germline V gene. Trimming pared 5 bases from V and 4 bases from J, leaving 11 bases between. In DNA, the CDR3 is TGTGCCAGCAGCCTACAGGGTTCCTATGGCTACACCTTC. Translated, it gives CASSLQGSYGYTF.

V is TRBV7-9 and J is TRBJ1-2; TRBD1 matches 10 bases. With V trimmed by 4 bases and J by 7 bases, 6 bases remained unmatched. The CDR3 runs to 14 residues. Germline V gene data show CDR1 as SEHNR and CDR2 as FQNEAQ (reference sequence). The CDR3 nucleotides read TGTGCCAGCAGCTCCGGGACAGGGGTTACTGGCTACACCTTC. Translated: CASSSGTGVTGYTF.

The chain is built from TRBV7-3 and TRBJ2-2; D is possibly TRBD2 (6 bases). The CDR3 totals 16 residues. Trimming removed 1 base at V and 2 bases at J, with 11 bases between. Germline loops: CDR1 SGHTA, CDR2 FQGTGA. The CDR3 region is CASSLMGLANTGELFF. The CDR3 nucleotides read TGTGCCAGCAGCTTAATGGGACTCGCTAACACCGGGGAGCTGTTTTTT.

The chain uses TRBV24-1 and TRBJ2-1; no clear D gene. The V end lost 2 bases, the J end lost 6 bases, and 19 bases lay between the germline ends. Germline V gives CDR1 KGHDR, CDR2 SFDVKD. The CDR3 is 17 residues long. CDR3 in amino acids: CATSDSTPRAPSNEQFF. DNA of the CDR3: TGTGCCACCAGTGATTCCACGCCCCGAGCCCCGAGCAATGAGCAGTTCTTC.

This clone came up once. The chain recombines TRBV30 with TRBJ1-4; 8 nucleotides match TRBD1. CDR1 and CDR2 from the germline V gene are GTSNPN and SVGIG (reference sequence). The CDR3 loop spans 14 amino acids. Trimming cost V 2 bases and J 8 bases; bases outside gene matches: 7. In nucleotides, the CDR3 is TGTGCCTGGAGTCGTGTCAGGGGGCGAGAAAAACTGTTTTTT. The encoded protein is CAWSRVRGREKLFF.

The rearrangement joins TRBV10-1 to TRBJ2-3; D is unresolved. V dropped 4 bases and J dropped 0 bases, with 5 bases sitting between them. CDR1 and CDR2 from the germline V gene are WNHNN and SYGVQD (reference sequence). The CDR3 covers 13 residues. CDR3 region: CASSGQSTDTQYF. CDR3 DNA sequence: TGCGCCAGCAGTGGCCAGAGCACAGATACGCAGTATTTT.

This sequence joins TRBV5-5 and TRBJ1-2, with D tentatively TRBD1 (5 bases). V was trimmed by 0 bases and J by 6 bases, leaving 18 bases between them. The V gene's germline CDR1 is SGHKS and CDR2 YYEKEE (reference sequence). The CDR3 runs to 16 residues. The CDR3 reads CASSLAPRASWDGYTF. CDR3 nucleotide sequence: TGTGCCAGCAGCTTGGCCCCCAGGGCCTCGTGGGATGGCTACACCTTC.

V and J are TRBV2 and TRBJ2-3; 7 nucleotides agree with TRBD1. Germline CDR1 SNHLY, CDR2 FYNNEI. Trimming took 5 bases from V and 6 from J; bases not matched to a gene: 11. The CDR3 is 15 residues long. The CDR3 loop is CASSLDRSNTDTQYF. In DNA, the CDR3 is TGTGCCAGCAGTTTGGACAGGAGCAATACTGATACGCAGTATTTT.

This chain links TRBV5-5 with TRBJ2-7; D is possibly TRBD1 (5 bases). The V gene's germline CDR1 is SGHKS and CDR2 YYEKEE (reference sequence). Between the trimmed V and J ends, which lost 4 bases and 4 bases, there was a span of 21 bases. The CDR3 length is 16 residues. DNA for the CDR3: TGTGCCAGCAGCGTAACGGCGACAGTCCCCGCGTACGAGCAGTACTTC. The encoded protein is CASSVTATVPAYEQYF.

This chain connects TRBV6-1 to TRBJ2-7; 8 nucleotides match TRBD1. This CDR3 has 17 amino acids. CDR1 and CDR2 (germline): MNHNS, SASEGT. The J segment lost 5 bases and the V segment lost 2 bases, leaving 14 bases of the junction unmatched. CDR3 sequence: CASSEMPRQGTLDEQYF. The CDR3 region has the DNA TGTGCCAGCAGTGAAATGCCCCGACAGGGGACCCTCGACGAGCAGTACTTC.

This sequence joins TRBV29-1 and TRBJ2-2; perhaps TRBD1 as D (6 bases). V gave up 5 bases and J gave up 5 bases, with 12 bases separating them. The CDR3 is made up of 13 amino acids. Germline assignment: CDR1 SQVTM and CDR2 ANQGSEA. CDR3 loop: CSVRVGGTGELFF. CDR3 nucleotide sequence: TGCAGCGTTCGGGTAGGGGGAACCGGGGAGCTGTTTTTT.

The genes are TRBV3-1 (or the pseudogene TRBV3-2) and TRBJ1-1, with no clear D. V was cut by 1 base and J by 1 base, with 4 bases left in between. CDR3 size: 13 residues. Germline V lookup: CDR1 LGHDT, CDR2 YNNKEL (reference sequence). CDR3 in DNA: TGTGCCAGCAGCCAAGTTAAGAACACTGAAGCTTTCTTT. It yields the protein CASSQVKNTEAFF.